The T cell receptor beta chain described here comes from a study of blood T cell repertoires in COVID-19. Across the study: COVID-19 samples from acute and convalescent phases originated in the United States, Italy and Spain. T cells, B-cell-depleted T cells, or PBMCs provided the cDNA or gDNA that served as material.

The CDR3 consists of 16 residues. CDR1 and CDR2 from the germline V gene are SGHRS and YFSETQ. V lost 8 bases and J 0 bases, leaving 18 bases between the germline ends. Clones were read by immunoSEQ multiplex PCR, and TCRdb kept only the in-frame ones, dropping some. The table records about 120,000 clones, around three quarters of them present only once. Material: peripheral blood. The J gene is TRBJ2-4, the V gene TRBV5-1; TRBD1 is a possible D gene (6 bases). The TCR was taken from a man aged 40-49 years with active or convalescent COVID-19. CDR3 sequence: CASIPVDSLAKNIQYF. Here the CDR3 DNA reads TGCGCCAGTATTCCAGTGGACAGTCTAGCCAAAAACATTCAGTACTTC.